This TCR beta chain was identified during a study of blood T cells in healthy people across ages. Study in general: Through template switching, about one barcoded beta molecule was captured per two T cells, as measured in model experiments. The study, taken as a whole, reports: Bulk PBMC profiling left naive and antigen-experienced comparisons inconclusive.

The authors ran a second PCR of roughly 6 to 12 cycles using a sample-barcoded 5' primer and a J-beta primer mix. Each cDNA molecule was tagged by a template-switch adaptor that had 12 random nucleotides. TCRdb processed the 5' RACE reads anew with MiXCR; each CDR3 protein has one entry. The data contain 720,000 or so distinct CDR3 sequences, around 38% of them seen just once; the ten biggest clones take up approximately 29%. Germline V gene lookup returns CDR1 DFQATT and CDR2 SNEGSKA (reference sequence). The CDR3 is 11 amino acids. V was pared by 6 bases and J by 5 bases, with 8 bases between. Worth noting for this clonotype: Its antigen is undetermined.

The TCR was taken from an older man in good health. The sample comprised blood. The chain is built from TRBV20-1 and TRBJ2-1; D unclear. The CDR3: CSAQHHNEQFF. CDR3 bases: TGCAGTGCCCAACACCACAATGAGCAGTTCTTC.